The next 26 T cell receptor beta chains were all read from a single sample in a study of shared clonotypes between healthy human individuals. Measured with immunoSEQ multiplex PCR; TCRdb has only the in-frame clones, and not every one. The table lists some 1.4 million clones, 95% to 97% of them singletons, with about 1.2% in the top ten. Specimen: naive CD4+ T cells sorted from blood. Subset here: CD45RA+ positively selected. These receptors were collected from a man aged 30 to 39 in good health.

This CDR3 is CASSFTSRAYSNQPQHF. The CDR3 DNA follows: TGTGCCAGCAGTTTTACTAGCAGGGCTTATAGCAATCAGCCCCAGCATTTT. V and J are TRBV28 and TRBJ1-5; possible D gene TRBD1, 5 bases. Trimming left V 3 bases short and J 0 bases short, with 15 bases between. Germline V gene data show CDR1 as MDHEN and CDR2 as SYDVKM. The CDR3 consists of 17 residues.

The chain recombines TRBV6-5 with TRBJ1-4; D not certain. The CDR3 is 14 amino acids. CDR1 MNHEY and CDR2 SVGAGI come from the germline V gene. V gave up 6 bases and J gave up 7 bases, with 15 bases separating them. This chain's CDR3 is CASSPAGRGEKLFF. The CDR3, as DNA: TGTGCCAGCAGCCCGGCCGGGCGAGGTGAAAAACTGTTTTTT.

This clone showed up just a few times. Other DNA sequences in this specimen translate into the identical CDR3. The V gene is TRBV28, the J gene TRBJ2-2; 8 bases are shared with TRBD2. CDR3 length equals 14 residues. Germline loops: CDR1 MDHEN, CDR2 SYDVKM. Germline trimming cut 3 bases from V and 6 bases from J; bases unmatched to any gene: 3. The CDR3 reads CASSLPGGSGELFF. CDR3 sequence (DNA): TGTGCCAGCAGTTTGCCGGGAGGGTCCGGGGAGCTGTTTTTT.

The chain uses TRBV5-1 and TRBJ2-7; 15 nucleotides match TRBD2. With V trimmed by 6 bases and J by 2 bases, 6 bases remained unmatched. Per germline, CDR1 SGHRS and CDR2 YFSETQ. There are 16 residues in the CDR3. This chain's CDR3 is CASTGLAGGLAYEQYF. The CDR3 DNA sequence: TGCGCCAGCACCGGACTAGCGGGAGGGTTAGCCTACGAGCAGTACTTC.

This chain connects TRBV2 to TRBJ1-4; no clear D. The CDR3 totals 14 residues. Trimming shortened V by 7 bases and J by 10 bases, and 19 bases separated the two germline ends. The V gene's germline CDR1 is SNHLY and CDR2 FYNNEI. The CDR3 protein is CASTPTQSLGKLFF. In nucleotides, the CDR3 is TGTGCCAGCACCCCCACCCAATCCCTTGGAAAACTGTTTTTT.

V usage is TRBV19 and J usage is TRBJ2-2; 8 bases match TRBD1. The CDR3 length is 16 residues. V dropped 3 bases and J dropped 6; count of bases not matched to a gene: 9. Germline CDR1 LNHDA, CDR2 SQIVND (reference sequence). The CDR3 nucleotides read TGTGCCAGTAGTATGTCGTTGACAGGGGAGGCCGGGGAGCTGTTTTTT. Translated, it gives CASSMSLTGEAGELFF. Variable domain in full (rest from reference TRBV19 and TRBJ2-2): DGGITQSPKYLFRKEGQNVTLSCEQNLNHDAMYWYRQDPGQGLRLIYYSQIVNDFQKGDIAEGYSVSREKKESFPLTVTSAQKNPTAFYLCASSMSLTGEAGELFFGEGSRLTVL.

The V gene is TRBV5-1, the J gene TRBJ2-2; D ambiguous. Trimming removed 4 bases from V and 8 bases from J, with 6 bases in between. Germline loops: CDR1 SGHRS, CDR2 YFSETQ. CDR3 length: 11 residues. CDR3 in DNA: TGCGCCAGCAGCCTCCAGGGGGAGCTGTTTTTT. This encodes CASSLQGELFF. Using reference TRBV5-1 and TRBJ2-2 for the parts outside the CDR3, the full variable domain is KAGVTQTPRYLIKTRGQQVTLSCSPISGHRSVSWYQQTPGQGLQFLFEYFSETQRNKGNFPGRFSGRQFSNSRSEMNVSTLELGDSALYLCASSLQGELFFGEGSRLTVL.

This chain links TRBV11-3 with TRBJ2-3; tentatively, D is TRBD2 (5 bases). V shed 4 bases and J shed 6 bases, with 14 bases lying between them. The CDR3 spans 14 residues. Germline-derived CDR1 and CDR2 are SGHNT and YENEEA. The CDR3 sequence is CASSSPAAEDTQYF. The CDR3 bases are TGTGCCAGCAGCTCGCCAGCGGCGGAGGATACGCAGTATTTT. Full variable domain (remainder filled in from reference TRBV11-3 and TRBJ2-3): EAGVVQSPRYKIIEKKQPVAFWCNPISGHNTLYWYLQNLGQGPELLIRYENEEAVDDSQLPKDRFSAERLKGVDSTLKIQPAELGDSAVYLCASSSPAAEDTQYFGPGTRLTVL.

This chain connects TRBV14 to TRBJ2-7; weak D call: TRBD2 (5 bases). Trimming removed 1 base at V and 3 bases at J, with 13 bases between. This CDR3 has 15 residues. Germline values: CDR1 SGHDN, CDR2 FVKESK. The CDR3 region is CASSQVRTDRYEQYF. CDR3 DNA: TGTGCCAGCAGCCAAGTCCGGACTGATCGCTACGAGCAGTACTTC.

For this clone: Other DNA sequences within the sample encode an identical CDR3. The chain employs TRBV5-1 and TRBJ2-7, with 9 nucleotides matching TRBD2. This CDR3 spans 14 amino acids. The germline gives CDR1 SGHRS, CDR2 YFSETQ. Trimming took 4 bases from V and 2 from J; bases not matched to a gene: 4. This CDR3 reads CASSVTSGTYEQYF. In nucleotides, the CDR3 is TGCGCCAGCAGCGTGACTAGCGGAACCTACGAGCAGTACTTC.

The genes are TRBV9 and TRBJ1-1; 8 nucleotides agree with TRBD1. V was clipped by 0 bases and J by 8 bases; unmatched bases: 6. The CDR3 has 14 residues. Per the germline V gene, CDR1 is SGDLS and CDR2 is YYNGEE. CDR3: CASSVVRGTGEAFF. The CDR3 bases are TGTGCCAGCAGCGTAGTGAGAGGGACAGGCGAAGCTTTCTTT.

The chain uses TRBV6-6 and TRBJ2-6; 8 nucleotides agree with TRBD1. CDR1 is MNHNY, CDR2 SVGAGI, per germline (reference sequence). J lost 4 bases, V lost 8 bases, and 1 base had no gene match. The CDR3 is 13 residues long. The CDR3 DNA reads TGTGCCAGCCAGGGGGCCGGGGCCAACGTCCTGACTTTC. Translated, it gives CASQGAGANVLTF.

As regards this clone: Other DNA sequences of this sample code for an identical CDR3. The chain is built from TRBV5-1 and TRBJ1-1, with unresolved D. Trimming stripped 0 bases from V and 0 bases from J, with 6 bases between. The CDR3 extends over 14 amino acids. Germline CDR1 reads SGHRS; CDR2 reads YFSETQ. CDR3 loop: CASSLASMNTEAFF. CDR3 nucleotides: TGCGCCAGCAGCTTGGCTTCGATGAACACTGAAGCTTTCTTT. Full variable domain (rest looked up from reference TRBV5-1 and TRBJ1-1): KAGVTQTPRYLIKTRGQQVTLSCSPISGHRSVSWYQQTPGQGLQFLFEYFSETQRNKGNFPGRFSGRQFSNSRSEMNVSTLELGDSALYLCASSLASMNTEAFFGQGTRLTVV.

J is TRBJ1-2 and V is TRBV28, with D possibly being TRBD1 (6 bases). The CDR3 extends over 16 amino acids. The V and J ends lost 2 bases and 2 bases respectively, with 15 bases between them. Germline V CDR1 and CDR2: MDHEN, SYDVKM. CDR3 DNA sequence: TGTGCCAGCAGTTTAATGGGAGGGGGAGACAACTATGGCTACACCTTC. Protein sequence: CASSLMGGGDNYGYTF.

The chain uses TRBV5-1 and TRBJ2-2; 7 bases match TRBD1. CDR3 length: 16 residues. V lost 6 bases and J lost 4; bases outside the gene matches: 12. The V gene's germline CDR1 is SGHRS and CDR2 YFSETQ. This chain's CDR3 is CASKPTAGGSTGELFF. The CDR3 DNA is TGCGCCAGCAAGCCCACGGCAGGGGGTTCCACCGGGGAGCTGTTTTTT.

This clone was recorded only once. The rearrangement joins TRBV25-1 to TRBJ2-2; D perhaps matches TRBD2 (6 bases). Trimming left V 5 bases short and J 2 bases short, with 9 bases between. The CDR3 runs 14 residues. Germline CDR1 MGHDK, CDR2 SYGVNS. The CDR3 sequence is CASSNAGNTGELFF. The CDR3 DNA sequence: TGTGCCAGCAGTAATGCGGGAAACACCGGGGAGCTGTTTTTT.

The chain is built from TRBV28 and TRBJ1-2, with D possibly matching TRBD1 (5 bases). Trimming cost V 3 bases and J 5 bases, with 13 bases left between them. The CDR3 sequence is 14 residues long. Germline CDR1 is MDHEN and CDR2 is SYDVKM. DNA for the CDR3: TGTGCCAGCAGTTTCCTGGGGGTCCGGTATGGCTACACCTTC. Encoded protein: CASSFLGVRYGYTF.

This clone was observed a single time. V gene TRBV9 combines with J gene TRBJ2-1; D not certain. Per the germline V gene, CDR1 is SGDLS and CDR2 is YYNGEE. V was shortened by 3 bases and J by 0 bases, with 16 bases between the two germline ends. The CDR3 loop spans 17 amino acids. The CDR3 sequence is CASSAAPVPSSYNEQFF. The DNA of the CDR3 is TGTGCCAGCAGCGCAGCCCCGGTCCCGAGCTCCTACAATGAGCAGTTCTTC.

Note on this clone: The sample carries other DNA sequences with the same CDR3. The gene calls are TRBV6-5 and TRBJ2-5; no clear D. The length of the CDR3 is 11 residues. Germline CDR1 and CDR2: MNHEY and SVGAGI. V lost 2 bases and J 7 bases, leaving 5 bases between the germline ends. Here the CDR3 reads CASSYLGTQYF. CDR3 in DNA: TGTGCCAGCAGTTACCTCGGGACCCAGTACTTC.

Here the CDR3 DNA reads TGTGCCAGCAGTGCGGGAGTGGTGGTCCATGAGCAGTTCTTC. It specifies CASSAGVVVHEQFF. The chain has TRBV6-1 and TRBJ2-1, with D possibly being TRBD2 (6 bases). CDR1 and CDR2 from the germline V gene are MNHNS and SASEGT. The CDR3 consists of 14 residues. Between the trimmed V and J ends, which lost 4 bases and 8 bases, there was a span of 15 bases.

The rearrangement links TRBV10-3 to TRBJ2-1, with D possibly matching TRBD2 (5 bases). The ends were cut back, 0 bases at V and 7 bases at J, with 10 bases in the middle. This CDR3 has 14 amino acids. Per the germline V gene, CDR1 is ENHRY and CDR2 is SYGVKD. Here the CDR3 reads CAISESVLVNEQFF. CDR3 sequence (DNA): TGTGCCATCAGTGAGTCGGTACTAGTAAATGAGCAGTTCTTC.

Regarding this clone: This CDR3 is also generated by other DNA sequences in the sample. In nucleotides, the CDR3 is TGCGCCAGCAGCTCACAGGGGGGAAACACTGAAGCTTTCTTT. As protein: CASSSQGGNTEAFF. This chain joins TRBV5-1 and TRBJ1-1; 8 bases line up with TRBD1. Germline trimming cut 3 bases from V and 2 bases from J; bases unmatched to any gene: 3. Germline assignment: CDR1 SGHRS and CDR2 YFSETQ. This CDR3 has 14 amino acids.

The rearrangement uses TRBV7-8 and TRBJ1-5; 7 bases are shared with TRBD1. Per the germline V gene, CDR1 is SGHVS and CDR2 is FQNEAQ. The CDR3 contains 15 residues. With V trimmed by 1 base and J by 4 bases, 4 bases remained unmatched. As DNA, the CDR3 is TGTGCCAGCAGCTTAGTGGGACAGACTAATCAGCCCCAGCATTTT. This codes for CASSLVGQTNQPQHF.

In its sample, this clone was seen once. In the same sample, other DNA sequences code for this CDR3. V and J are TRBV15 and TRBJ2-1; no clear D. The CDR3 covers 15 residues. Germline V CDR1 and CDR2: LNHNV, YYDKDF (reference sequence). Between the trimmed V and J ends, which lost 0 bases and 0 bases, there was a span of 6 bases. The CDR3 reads CATSREGSSYNEQFF. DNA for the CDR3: TGTGCCACCAGCAGAGAGGGAAGCTCCTACAATGAGCAGTTCTTC. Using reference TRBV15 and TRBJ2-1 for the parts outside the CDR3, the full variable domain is DAMVIQNPRYQVTQFGKPVTLSCSQTLNHNVMYWYQQKSSQAPKLLFHYYDKDFNNEADTPDNFQSRRPNTSFCFLDIRSPGLGDTAMYLCATSREGSSYNEQFFGPGTRLTVL.

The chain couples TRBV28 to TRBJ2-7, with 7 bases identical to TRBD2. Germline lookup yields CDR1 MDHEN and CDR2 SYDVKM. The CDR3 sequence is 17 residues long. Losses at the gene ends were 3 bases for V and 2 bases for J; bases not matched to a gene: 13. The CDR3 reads CASSFPKMGGRAYEQYF. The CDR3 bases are TGTGCCAGCAGTTTCCCGAAAATGGGAGGGAGGGCCTACGAGCAGTACTTC.

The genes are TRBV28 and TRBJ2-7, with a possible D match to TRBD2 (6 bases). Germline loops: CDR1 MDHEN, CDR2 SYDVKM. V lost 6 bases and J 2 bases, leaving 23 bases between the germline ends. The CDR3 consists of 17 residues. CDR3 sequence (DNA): TGTGCCAGCAGACCCCAGTGGGGAGGAAGTGGTCCCTACGAGCAGTACTTC. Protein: CASRPQWGGSGPYEQYF.